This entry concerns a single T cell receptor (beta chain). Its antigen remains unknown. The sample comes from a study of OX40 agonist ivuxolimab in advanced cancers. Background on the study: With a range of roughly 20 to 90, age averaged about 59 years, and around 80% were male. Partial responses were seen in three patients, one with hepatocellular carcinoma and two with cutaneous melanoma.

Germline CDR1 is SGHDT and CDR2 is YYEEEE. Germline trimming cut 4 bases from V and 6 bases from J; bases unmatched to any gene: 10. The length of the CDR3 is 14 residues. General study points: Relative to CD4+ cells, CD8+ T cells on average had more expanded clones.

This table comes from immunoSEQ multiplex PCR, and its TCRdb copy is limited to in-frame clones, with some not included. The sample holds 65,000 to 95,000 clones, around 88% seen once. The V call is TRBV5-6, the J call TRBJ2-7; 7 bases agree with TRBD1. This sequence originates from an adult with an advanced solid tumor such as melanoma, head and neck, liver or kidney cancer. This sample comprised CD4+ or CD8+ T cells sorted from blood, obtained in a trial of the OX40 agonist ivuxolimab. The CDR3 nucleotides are TGTGCCAGCAGCGGGACGGACAGGTCCCTCGAGCAGTACTTC. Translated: CASSGTDRSLEQYF.